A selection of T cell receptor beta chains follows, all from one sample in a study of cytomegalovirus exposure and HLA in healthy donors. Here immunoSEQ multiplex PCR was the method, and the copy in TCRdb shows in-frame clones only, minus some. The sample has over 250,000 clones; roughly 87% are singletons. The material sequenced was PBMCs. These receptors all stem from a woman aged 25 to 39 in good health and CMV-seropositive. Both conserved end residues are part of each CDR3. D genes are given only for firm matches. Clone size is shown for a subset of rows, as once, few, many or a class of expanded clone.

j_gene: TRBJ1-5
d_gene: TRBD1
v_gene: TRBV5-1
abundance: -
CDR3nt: TGCGCCAGCAGCACGGGACAGGTCAATCAGCCCCAGCATTTT
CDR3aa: CASSTGQVNQPQHF

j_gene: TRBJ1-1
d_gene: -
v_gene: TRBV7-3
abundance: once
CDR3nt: TGTGCCAGCAGCTTAAGTGTAGGGGGAACTGAAGCTTTCTTT
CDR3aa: CASSLSVGGTEAFF

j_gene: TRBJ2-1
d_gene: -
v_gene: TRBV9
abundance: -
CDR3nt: TGTGCCAGCAGCGTAGGATCGGGGAATCGGAACAATGAGCAGTTCTTC
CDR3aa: CASSVGSGNRNNEQFF

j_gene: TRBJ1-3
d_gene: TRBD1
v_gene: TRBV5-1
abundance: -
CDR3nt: TGCGCCAGCAGTCCCGGGACAGGGTCGGGAAACACCATATATTTT
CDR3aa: CASSPGTGSGNTIYF

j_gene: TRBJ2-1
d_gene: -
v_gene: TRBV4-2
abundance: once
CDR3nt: TGTGCCAGCAGCCATTCGACTAGGGGGGATGAGCAGTTCTTC
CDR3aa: CASSHSTRGDEQFF

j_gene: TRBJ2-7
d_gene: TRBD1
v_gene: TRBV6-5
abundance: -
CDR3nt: TGTGCCAGCAGAATGGGACAGGGCTACGAGCAGTACTTC
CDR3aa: CASRMGQGYEQYF

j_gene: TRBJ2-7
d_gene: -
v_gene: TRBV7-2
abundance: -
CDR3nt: TGTGCCAGCAGCGCTTCCTACGAGCAGTACTTC
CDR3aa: CASSASYEQYF

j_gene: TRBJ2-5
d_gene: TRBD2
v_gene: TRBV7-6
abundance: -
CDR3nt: TGTGCCAGCAGCTTCAGGACTAGCGGGAGTGAGACCCAGTACTTC
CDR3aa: CASSFRTSGSETQYF

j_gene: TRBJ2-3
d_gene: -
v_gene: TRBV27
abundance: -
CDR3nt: TGTGCCAGCAGTTTATCGGGGAGCACAGATACGCAGTATTTT
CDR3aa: CASSLSGSTDTQYF

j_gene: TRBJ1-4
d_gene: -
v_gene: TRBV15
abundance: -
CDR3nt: TGTGCCACCACTTCACCCCGGGGGGATGAAAAACTGTTTTTT
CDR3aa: CATTSPRGDEKLFF

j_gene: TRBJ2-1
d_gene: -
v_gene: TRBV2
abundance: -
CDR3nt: TGTGCCAGCAGTGAGGAAAGGCTGTTCTTC
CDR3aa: CASSEERLFF

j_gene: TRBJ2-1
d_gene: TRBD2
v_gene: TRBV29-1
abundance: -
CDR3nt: TGCAGCTCACCCGGACTAGCGCCCTACAATGAGCAGTTCTTC
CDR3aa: CSSPGLAPYNEQFF

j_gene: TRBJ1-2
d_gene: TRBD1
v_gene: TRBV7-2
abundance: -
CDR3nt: TGTGCCAGCAGCTCCACAGGGGGCGATTACGGCTACACCTTC
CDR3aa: CASSSTGGDYGYTF

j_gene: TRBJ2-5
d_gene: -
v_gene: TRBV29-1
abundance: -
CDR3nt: TGCAGCGCCCCGGGAGTAGCCCAAGAGACCCAGTACTTC
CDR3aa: CSAPGVAQETQYF

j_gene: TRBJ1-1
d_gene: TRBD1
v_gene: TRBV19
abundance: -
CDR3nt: TGTGCCAGTACCGGGACAGGGAGGACTGAAGCTTTCTTT
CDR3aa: CASTGTGRTEAFF

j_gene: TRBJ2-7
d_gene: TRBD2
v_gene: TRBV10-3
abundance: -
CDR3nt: TGTGCCATCAGGACTAGCGGGAGATACGAGCAGTACTTC
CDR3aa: CAIRTSGRYEQYF

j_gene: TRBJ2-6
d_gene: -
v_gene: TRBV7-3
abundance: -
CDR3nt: TGTGCCAGCAGCCTGCAGGGGTCCTCTGGGGCCAACGTCCTGACTTTC
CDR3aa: CASSLQGSSGANVLTF

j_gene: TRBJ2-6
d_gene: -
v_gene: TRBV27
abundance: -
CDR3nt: TGTGCCAGCAGTTTTAGTCCACCTCGAGCCAACGTCCTGACTTTC
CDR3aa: CASSFSPPRANVLTF